This TCR beta chain is drawn from a study of blood T cell repertoires in COVID-19 (dated by TCRdb to between 2020 and 2021). Some background on the complete study: Samples covering the acute and convalescent phases of COVID-19 were provided by collaborators in the United States, Italy and Spain. The material from the prospective study consisted of cDNA or gDNA derived from T cells, B-cell-depleted T cells, or PBMCs. Subjects who had been exposed to COVID-19, were actively infected with it, or had recovered from it provided the deeply sampled blood TCRbeta repertoires that made up the dataset. A freely available public database, intended as a resource for researchers studying the immune response to SARS-CoV-2, is where the repertoires were released. Samples came from the ongoing ImmuneRACE study (first 160 participants) plus 1,254 subjects from 6 global collaborators. A de-identified subject ID, COVID-19 status, age in years and sex were almost always included in the sample metadata. Where HLA class I and class II types were available, the types were taken from metadata supplied by the sample provider, not from assay-based typing. What the work shows at the level of the full study, not this receptor alone: How much clinical and demographic metadata was included differed by source and by participant, and the metadata was provided uncurated.

Each collaborating institution followed its own protocols to collect whole blood in K2EDTA tubes. Collaborator samples were shipped for TCRbeta analysis as frozen whole blood, isolated PBMCs, or DNA extracted from either sample type. V is shortened by 4 bases, J by 4 bases, and the region joining them spans 7 bases. The CDR3 measures 13 amino acids from cysteine to phenylalanine. Of all the DNA, just the CDR3 is kept, 39 bases in frame from base 1. Per the germline V gene (reference sequence), LGHDT is the CDR1 and YNNKEL is the CDR2. For this clone: Its antigen target is currently unknown. Base quality data are lacking; no much larger clone is found one base away.

TCRbeta CDR3 regions were amplified from genomic DNA by means of the immunoSEQ Assay, a bias-controlled multiplex PCR. Per the original workflow: The number of nucleated cells in each sample was estimated by amplification of reference gene primers within the assay. To quantify the absolute abundance of each unique TCRbeta CDR3 rearrangement, sequence reads were collapsed and filtered. For each sample, productive Simpson clonality was calculated as the square root of Simpson's diversity index across productive rearrangements. TCRdb carries this immuneACCESS record with in-frame sequences only. Its versions omit some clonotypes, under half of them owing to an unresolved V gene in the studies checked, with the rest unexplained. That table is the source of V, J and clone size, and D and trimming were worked out from the DNA. The table for this sample lists approximately 43,000 clones; 65% to 85% of them were counted only once. Approximately 42% of the sample rests with the top ten.

This receptor chain uses TRBV3-1 (or the pseudogene TRBV3-2) and TRBJ1-4; no D gene is confidently identified. The sequenced material came from peripheral blood. The receptor's source is a man between 40 and 49 years old with active or convalescent COVID-19. Here the CDR3 is given as CASSLFSNEKLFF. Here is the DNA: TGTGCCAGCAGCCTTTTTAGTAATGAAAAACTGTTTTTT.